This T cell receptor (beta chain) was observed in a study of CXCR3-negative and CXCR3-positive naive CD8 T cells. CDR1 and CDR2 (germline): MDHEN, SYDVKM. This CDR3 comprises 14 residues. In preparing the TRB cDNA libraries, 5' RACE with UMI labels was used. TCRdb reanalyzed the 5' RACE reads and collapses them to one entry per CDR3 protein, without DNA. The sample data list tens of thousands of distinct CDR3 sequences. Sequencing was carried out using naive CXCR3- CD8+ T cells from blood. Subset denoted: CD45RO-CCR7+CD27+CD95- naive CD8+ T cells lacking CXCR3 (TNR3-). The sequence derives from a human donor in good health. Some clones in this sample may be carry-over from other donors' samples. V gene TRBV28 combines with J gene TRBJ2-7; TCRdb designates TRBD1, a call that cannot be tested without DNA. The CDR3 spells CASSWVRWSDEQYF.